This is a list of T cell receptor beta chains from one sample in a study of circulating CD8 cells and anti-PD-1 response in melanoma. TCRdb itself ran the reads through MiXCR, one entry per CDR3 protein. The sample lists 2,000 to 2,500 distinct CDR3 sequences; approximately 7.9% were seen once. The sequenced sample was CD8+ T cells from PBMCs, obtained at baseline or after one month of anti-PD-1 therapy (not recorded which). These receptors were collected from a human donor with melanoma. Each CDR3 is given with its conserved first and last residue. Each record gives: V gene, J gene, D gene, clone size, CDR3 DNA, CDR3 protein. D genes are given only for firm matches. Clone size appears in some rows only: once, few, many, or a class for an expanded clone.

V: TRBV4-1
J: TRBJ2-3
D: -
size: medium-sized
DNA: TGCGCCAGCAGCCAATCGGGTGATACGCAGTATTTT
CDR3: CASSQSGDTQYF

V: TRBV2
J: TRBJ2-1
D: TRBD1
size: large
DNA: TGTGCCAGCACCTCGGGCCGGGACAGGGGTAACAATGAGCAGTTCTTC
CDR3: CASTSGRDRGNNEQFF

V: TRBV29-1
J: TRBJ2-2
D: -
size: medium-sized
DNA: TGCAGCGGGCGGACAGTCACCGGGGAGCTGTTTTTT
CDR3: CSGRTVTGELFF

V: TRBV5-4
J: TRBJ1-6
D: -
size: medium-sized
DNA: TGTGCCAGCAGCTTCGGAACACTCAATTCACCCCTCCACTTT
CDR3: CASSFGTLNSPLHF

V: TRBV19
J: TRBJ2-3
D: -
size: medium-sized
DNA: TGTGCCAGTAGTATATCCCCCGATACGCAGTATTTT
CDR3: CASSISPDTQYF

V: TRBV6-1
J: TRBJ1-4
D: TRBD1
size: few
DNA: TGTGCCAGCAGCGAAGTACCGGGACAGGGGGATGAAAAACTGTTTTTT
CDR3: CASSEVPGQGDEKLFF

V: TRBV30
J: TRBJ1-6
D: TRBD1
size: medium-sized
DNA: TGTGCCTTCGAGAGCCGGGACAGGGGGCTGGGTTCACCCCTCCACTTT
CDR3: CAFESRDRGLGSPLHF

V: TRBV2
J: TRBJ1-3
D: -
size: medium-sized
DNA: TGTGCCAGCAGTGAACCTAGCTCTGGAAACACCATATATTTT
CDR3: CASSEPSSGNTIYF

V: TRBV19
J: TRBJ2-7
D: -
size: medium-sized
DNA: TGTGCCAGTAGTATAATAAACAGTCCCTCCTACGAGCAGTACTTC
CDR3: CASSIINSPSYEQYF

V: TRBV19
J: TRBJ2-2
D: -
size: medium-sized
DNA: TGTGCCAGTAGTTCCTTAGGGGCAGGCCTTGACACCGGGGAGCTGTTTTTT
CDR3: CASSSLGAGLDTGELFF

V: TRBV7-3
J: TRBJ2-1
D: TRBD2
size: medium-sized
DNA: TGTGCCAGCAGCTTAATCGCGGGGGGCGGTGAGCAGTTCTTC
CDR3: CASSLIAGGGEQFF

V: TRBV6-6
J: TRBJ2-7
D: -
size: large
DNA: TGTGCCAGCAGTTACCTGGACAGAGCTTACGAGCAGTACTTC
CDR3: CASSYLDRAYEQYF

V: TRBV28
J: TRBJ2-7
D: -
size: medium-sized
DNA: TGTGCCAGCAGTTTAGAGGGCAGGGCTTCCTACGAGCAGTACTTC
CDR3: CASSLEGRASYEQYF

V: TRBV19
J: TRBJ1-1
D: -
size: medium-sized
DNA: TGTGCCAGTAGTCTGGGATACACTGAAGCTTTCTTT
CDR3: CASSLGYTEAFF

V: TRBV29-1
J: TRBJ2-7
D: -
size: medium-sized
DNA: TGCAGTGCCAGGGGGGAACGTAGCTACGAGCAGTACTTC
CDR3: CSARGERSYEQYF

V: TRBV29-1
J: TRBJ2-1
D: -
size: medium-sized
DNA: TGCAGCGTTGAAGAGATAGACAGGACCATCTCCTACAATGAGCAGTTCTTC
CDR3: CSVEEIDRTISYNEQFF

V: TRBV27
J: TRBJ1-6
D: -
size: medium-sized
DNA: TGTGCCAGCTCTTCTGGACGGAATAATTCACCCCTCCACTTT
CDR3: CASSSGRNNSPLHF

V: TRBV28
J: TRBJ1-1
D: -
size: medium-sized
DNA: TGTGCCAGCAGTTTAACTTTTTCAGCCACTGAAGCTTTCTTT
CDR3: CASSLTFSATEAFF

V: TRBV19
J: TRBJ2-2
D: TRBD1
size: -
DNA: TGTGCCAGTAGTTGGGGACAGGAGAACACCGGGGAGCTGTTTTTT
CDR3: CASSWGQENTGELFF

V: TRBV11-2
J: TRBJ2-7
D: -
size: medium-sized
DNA: TGTGCCAGCAGCTTAGGGACCTCCTACGAGCAGTACTTC
CDR3: CASSLGTSYEQYF

V: TRBV19
J: TRBJ2-3
D: -
size: few
DNA: TGTGCCAGTAGTGTTCTGCTTAGCACAGATACGCAGTATTTT
CDR3: CASSVLLSTDTQYF

V: TRBV29-1
J: TRBJ1-2
D: -
size: medium-sized
DNA: TGCAGCGTTGGTTCGGGGTCCTATGGCTACACCTTC
CDR3: CSVGSGSYGYTF

V: TRBV27
J: TRBJ2-5
D: TRBD2
size: medium-sized
DNA: TGTGCCAGCAGTCTCGGACTAGCGGGGGCTAAGACCCAGTACTTC
CDR3: CASSLGLAGAKTQYF

V: TRBV29-1
J: TRBJ2-2
D: TRBD1
size: medium-sized
DNA: TGCAGCGTTGAAGGGGGGACAGGGAACACCGGGGAGCTGTTTTTT
CDR3: CSVEGGTGNTGELFF

V: TRBV7-3
J: TRBJ1-1
D: TRBD1
size: medium-sized
DNA: TGTGCCAGCAGCTCGGGACAGGGAAATGAAGCTTTCTTT
CDR3: CASSSGQGNEAFF

V: TRBV30
J: TRBJ2-2
D: -
size: few
DNA: TGTGCCTGGACGATAGCTCACGGGGAGCTGTTTTTT
CDR3: CAWTIAHGELFF

V: TRBV28
J: TRBJ2-1
D: -
size: -
DNA: TGTGCCAGCAGTTCGATAGCCTACAATGAGCAGTTCTTC
CDR3: CASSSIAYNEQFF